This T cell receptor beta chain was captured in a study of shared clonotypes between healthy human individuals. This CDR3 has 14 amino acids. Trimming removed 3 bases from V and 4 bases from J, with 9 bases in between. Germline V gene sequence: CDR1 SGHVS, CDR2 FNYEAQ. The protocol was immunoSEQ multiplex PCR, while the TCRdb copy is restricted to in-frame clones and leaves out a portion. Of around 1.9 million clones listed, just under 95% are singletons. Terminally differentiated effector memory CD45RA+ cells were excluded from the naive CD8 cells, which were CD45RO-negative and positively selected for CCR7.

The TCR comes from a man aged 18 to 29 in good health. Some clones in this sample may be carry-over from other donors' samples. The V call is TRBV7-6, the J call TRBJ2-2; D perhaps matches TRBD1 (5 bases). The sample taken for sequencing was naive CD8+ T cells from PBMCs. The CDR3 region has the DNA TGTGCCAGCAGCTTTTCAGGGTTCACCGGGGAGCTGTTTTTT. Protein product: CASSFSGFTGELFF.